This entry lists 18 T cell receptor beta chains sequenced from one sample in a study of T cell changes during pregnancy in multiple sclerosis. Generated by immunoSEQ multiplex PCR, the TCRdb table keeps only in-frame clones and is missing some. The sample consists of 20,000 to 25,000 clones, around 93% of them appearing once. The sequencing used CD8+ T cells from peripheral blood mononuclear cells, collected in the third trimester of pregnancy. The receptors were gathered from a female donor with multiple sclerosis, enrolled in a pregnancy study.

V usage is TRBV14 and J usage is TRBJ1-3, with D unresolved. Germline values: CDR1 SGHDN, CDR2 FVKESK. Deletions cut 5 bases from V and 0 bases from J, with 5 bases between. There are 13 residues in the CDR3. The CDR3 protein is CASSVLSGNTIYF. The CDR3 bases are TGTGCCAGCAGCGTACTCTCTGGAAACACCATATATTTT.

The CDR3 region is CASSPTGTSGRREQYF. The CDR3 DNA reads TGTGCCAGCAGTCCTACCGGGACTAGCGGGAGAAGAGAGCAGTACTTC. V gene TRBV27 combines with J gene TRBJ2-7, with TRBD2 identical over 14 bases. V shed 5 bases and J 7 bases; nucleotides not matched to a gene: 10. Germline lookup yields CDR1 MNHEY and CDR2 SMNVEV (reference sequence). The CDR3 length is 16 residues.

The chain carries TRBV4-1 and TRBJ2-1; D ambiguous. Germline V gives CDR1 MGHRA, CDR2 YSYEKL. This CDR3 has 15 amino acids. V lost 1 base and J 0 bases, leaving 7 bases between the germline ends. The CDR3 coding sequence is TGCGCCAGCAGCCAAGGAGGAAGCTCCTACAATGAGCAGTTCTTC. Its translation is CASSQGGSSYNEQFF.

The V gene is TRBV2, the J gene TRBJ2-7; the match to TRBD1 covers 7 bases. The CDR3 spans 12 residues. The trim removed 7 bases at V and 5 bases at J, leaving 5 bases unmatched. Germline CDR1 reads SNHLY; CDR2 reads FYNNEI. The CDR3 loop reads CASNRGLDEQYF. The CDR3, as DNA: TGTGCCAGCAATAGGGGGCTCGACGAGCAGTACTTC.

The chain combines TRBV4-3 with TRBJ1-1; D gene unclear. This CDR3 has 16 amino acids. Germline-derived CDR1 and CDR2 are LGHNA and YSLEER. Deletions cut 0 bases from V and 4 bases from J, with 15 bases between. CDR3: CASSQDEAARGTEAFF. The CDR3 bases are TGCGCCAGCAGCCAAGATGAGGCTGCCAGAGGCACTGAAGCTTTCTTT.

The V gene is TRBV7-9, the J gene TRBJ1-1; possibly TRBD1 for D (6 bases). The germline V gene has CDR1 SEHNR and CDR2 FQNEAQ (reference sequence). This CDR3 region has 16 residues. V shed 11 bases and J shed 4 bases, with 26 bases lying between them. The CDR3 protein is CAVLTGNRFGLTEAFF. CDR3 nucleotide sequence: TGTGCCGTATTGACAGGAAACCGGTTCGGGCTCACTGAAGCTTTCTTT.

CDR3 sequence reads: CASSKGAAKDEKLFF. CDR3 nucleotides: TGTGCCAGCAGCAAAGGGGCCGCGAAGGATGAAAAACTGTTTTTT. The chain joins TRBV21-1 to TRBJ1-4; the table names TRBD1, a call not compared with the DNA. TRBV21-1 represents a pseudogene. The CDR3 length is 15 residues.

The chain employs TRBV4-1 and TRBJ1-1, with D tentatively TRBD1 (6 bases). Trimming left V 4 bases short and J 4 bases short, with 13 bases between. The germline V gene has CDR1 MGHRA and CDR2 YSYEKL. The CDR3 is 14 amino acids. The DNA of the CDR3 is TGCGCCAGCAGCCCCCCTGACAGGCGCACTGAAGCTTTCTTT. Translation: CASSPPDRRTEAFF.

The V gene is TRBV7-9, the J gene TRBJ2-1, with 7 nucleotides matching TRBD2. CDR3 length: 14 residues. Trimming removed 5 bases from V and 5 bases from J; junction bases left unmatched: 6. CDR1 and CDR2 (germline): SEHNR, FQNEAQ (reference sequence). As DNA, the CDR3 is TGTGCCAGCAGCGCCGGGGGGAGGGACAATGAGCAGTTCTTC. Translation: CASSAGGRDNEQFF.

This chain connects TRBV7-6 to TRBJ2-1, with D possibly being TRBD1 (5 bases). CDR3 length: 13 residues. V dropped 4 bases and J dropped 5 bases, with 9 bases sitting between them. From germline, CDR1 is SGHVS and CDR2 FNYEAQ. This CDR3 reads CASSSTGHNEQFF. As DNA, the CDR3 is TGTGCCAGCAGCTCAACAGGCCACAATGAGCAGTTCTTC.

The chain combines TRBV9 with TRBJ2-3; 8 bases line up with TRBD2. CDR1 and CDR2 from the germline V gene are SGDLS and YYNGEE. The CDR3 covers 17 residues. V lost 3 bases and J lost 4; bases outside the gene matches: 13. CDR3 sequence reads: CASSAGSGRAFPDTQYF. The CDR3 DNA is TGTGCCAGCAGCGCCGGGTCCGGGAGGGCCTTTCCAGATACGCAGTATTTT. The whole variable domain, filled in from reference TRBV9 and TRBJ2-3, reads DSGVTQTPKHLITATGQRVTLRCSPRSGDLSVYWYQQSLDQGLQFLIQYYNGEERAKGNILERFSAQQFPDLHSELNLSSLELGDSALYFCASSAGSGRAFPDTQYFGPGTRLTVL.

CDR3 DNA sequence: TGTGCCAGTAGTATTCCAGGACAGACAAACACTGAAGCTTTCTTT. It yields the protein CASSIPGQTNTEAFF. The chain has TRBV19 and TRBJ1-1; D is perhaps TRBD1 (6 bases). Germline lookup yields CDR1 LNHDA and CDR2 SQIVND (reference sequence). The CDR3 runs 15 residues. The V and J ends lost 3 bases and 2 bases respectively, with 13 bases between them.

On this clone itself: At one boundary the junction diverges from the germline segment, which might be a read error. This chain uses TRBV27 with TRBJ2-3; 8 nucleotides line up with TRBD2. CDR1 and CDR2 (germline): MNHEY, SMNVEV (reference sequence). The CDR3 loop spans 15 amino acids. In DNA form, the CDR3 reads TGTGCCAGCAGTTTAGGGAGCGGGAGCAGAGATACGCAGTATTTT. Amino acid sequence: CASSLGSGSRDTQYF.

The chain joins TRBV7-8 to TRBJ2-2, with 13 positions matching TRBD2. V was pared by 5 bases and J by 1 base, with 4 bases of the junction left unmatched. The CDR3 is 17 residues long. Looked up from germline, CDR1 is SGHVS and CDR2 is FQNEAQ. The CDR3, as DNA: TGTGCCAGCAGCGCAGGGACTAGCGGGATGAACACCGGGGAGCTGTTTTTT. Its protein is CASSAGTSGMNTGELFF.

The gene calls are TRBV15 and TRBJ2-7; 9 bases agree with TRBD2. In germline, CDR1 is LNHNV, CDR2 YYDKDF (reference sequence). CDR3 size: 16 residues. V shed 5 bases and J 2 bases; nucleotides not matched to a gene: 10. The CDR3 loop reads CATSGRGAGGAYEQYF. DNA for the CDR3: TGTGCCACCAGCGGGCGGGGAGCGGGGGGAGCCTACGAGCAGTACTTC.

This sequence joins TRBV9 and TRBJ2-5, with 8 bases aligning to TRBD1. The germline V gene encodes CDR1 SGDLS and CDR2 YYNGEE. This CDR3 is built from 15 residues. Losses at the gene ends were 4 bases for V and 5 bases for J; bases not matched to a gene: 10. CDR3 coding DNA: TGTGCCAGCAGCCCCCGGCTACAGGGGGACGAGACCCAGTACTTC. Encoded protein: CASSPRLQGDETQYF.

The rearrangement joins TRBV19 to TRBJ1-1, with a tentative D call TRBD1 (5 bases). The CDR3 spans 15 residues. The V end lost 3 bases, the J end lost 2 bases, and 13 bases lay between the germline ends. Germline V CDR1 and CDR2: LNHDA, SQIVND (reference sequence). Here the CDR3 reads CASSISGDPNTEAFF. The DNA of the CDR3 is TGTGCCAGTAGTATTTCGGGGGATCCTAACACTGAAGCTTTCTTT.

This chain links TRBV4-3 with TRBJ1-4; 10 bases are shared with TRBD1. Germline V gives CDR1 LGHNA, CDR2 YSLEER. The V gene end was trimmed by 2 bases and the J gene end by 7 bases; junction bases not matched to a gene: 4. This CDR3 is 15 amino acids long. For the CDR3, the DNA is TGCGCCAGCAGCCAACAATGGGACAGGGGTGAAAAACTGTTTTTT. Its translation is CASSQQWDRGEKLFF.